This is a list of T cell receptor beta chains from one sample in a study of yellow fever vaccine responses in identical twins. TCRdb reanalysed the RT-PCR reads using MiXCR and keeps one entry per CDR3 protein. This sample has 20,000 to 25,000 distinct CDR3 sequences; under 80% occur once, and the top ten carry about 4.8%. Sequencing used T cells from blood (PBMCs), unsorted or a sorted subset (not recorded which), obtained before or after yellow fever vaccination (not recorded which). These receptors were taken from a woman between 18 and 30 years old who received the yellow fever vaccine. The CDR3 runs from the conserved cysteine through the conserved F or W. D genes are given only for firm matches.

D: -; V: TRBV2; length: 12; CDR3: CASSDLRETQYF
D: -; V: TRBV28; length: 12; CDR3: CASRPDSNEQFF
D: TRBD1; V: TRBV6-1; length: 16; CDR3: CASSRTSGTGGAEQYF
D: -; V: TRBV10-3; length: 14; CDR3: CAISEWGADTEAFF
D: -; V: TRBV28; length: 17; CDR3: CASSSLRTVDFNNEQFF
D: -; V: TRBV6-1; length: 16; CDR3: CASSPLRGLGEGEQFF
D: -; V: TRBV20-1; length: 11; CDR3: CSAGPGGEQFF
D: TRBD1; V: TRBV20-1; length: 15; CDR3: CSARVWDRGFSEQYF
D: -; V: TRBV11-3; length: 14; CDR3: CASSLPASRYEQYF
D: -; V: TRBV12-3/TRBV12-4; length: 12; CDR3: CASSGSYTEAFF
D: -; V: TRBV7-9; length: 17; CDR3: CASSPPGGLSYNSPLHF
D: TRBD1; V: TRBV11-1; length: 17; CDR3: CASYGTGLISGANVLTF
D: -; V: TRBV5-1; length: 13; CDR3: CASSLVPQETQYF
D: -; V: TRBV12-3/TRBV12-4; length: 16; CDR3: CASRPSSGGAQETQYF
D: -; V: TRBV24-1; length: 13; CDR3: CATSDPWTDTQYF
D: -; V: TRBV15; length: 16; CDR3: CATSRDQGYNTGELFF
D: TRBD1; V: TRBV11-1; length: 16; CDR3: CASSFSGTESTDTQYF
D: -; V: TRBV6-4; length: 16; CDR3: CASSDSADTSTDTQYF
D: -; V: TRBV4-3; length: 13; CDR3: CASSQDVNQPQHF
D: -; V: TRBV6-6; length: 14; CDR3: CASSYRAPQETQYF
D: TRBD2; V: TRBV4-1; length: 17; CDR3: CASSQVLTSGTTDTQYF
D: TRBD1; V: TRBV20-1; length: 16; CDR3: CSAEDRGRLNTGELFF
D: -; V: TRBV7-9; length: 14; CDR3: CASSSLSLGYGYTF
D: TRBD2; V: TRBV20-1; length: 12; CDR3: CSGREASYEQYF
D: TRBD2; V: TRBV29-1; length: 15; CDR3: CSVEDGGRAVNEQFF
D: -; V: TRBV11-1; length: 13; CDR3: CASSPISNQPQHF
D: -; V: TRBV29-1; length: 13; CDR3: CSVEQDSTDTQYF
D: -; V: TRBV11-1; length: 16; CDR3: CASSLDGGRRDTEAFF
D: -; V: TRBV27; length: 18; CDR3: CASSLFPPTGGTYNEQFF
D: -; V: TRBV7-6; length: 13; CDR3: CASSLAGGQPQHF
D: -; V: TRBV18; length: 14; CDR3: CASSPSRTNTEAFF
D: -; V: TRBV10-1; length: 14; CDR3: CASSDSLSSYEQYF
D: TRBD1; V: TRBV2; length: 15; CDR3: CASSNRQGAWEKLFF
D: -; V: TRBV3-1; length: 16; CDR3: CASSQGLRPNTGELFF